The sequence of this TCR beta chain was determined in a study of spatial heterogeneity in lung cancer. Study in general: More than ten raw reads, on average, carried each unique TCR and UMI combination.

The CDR3 is 14 amino acids. Trimming shortened V by 1 base and J by 2 bases, and 8 bases separated the two germline ends. Germline V lookup: CDR1 DFQATT, CDR2 SNEGSKA (reference sequence). By proportion, this clonotype is medium-sized. The target antigen is unknown. Study-level findings and limits: Blood contained ubiquitous expanded tumor TCRs more at resection than at follow-up.

Sample time point: sample taken at primary tumor resection. Unsorted whole RNA of tumor, nontumor lung or frozen PBMC was sequenced. The donor population consisted of just over 70 patients with untreated, early-stage non-small cell lung cancer. The study tagged each TCR cDNA molecule with a unique molecular identifier. TCRdb called the 5' RACE reads again in MiXCR, with one record for every CDR3 protein. Of 28,000 or so distinct CDR3 sequences detected, roughly 12% appear once; the ten largest clones hold about 25%. The sequence came from a female donor with early-stage non-small cell lung cancer. The source material was PBMCs, sampled at surgery. The chain couples TRBV20-1 to TRBJ2-2; D unclear. The CDR3 here is CSARVSINTGELFF. CDR3 bases: TGCAGTGCTAGAGTTTCGATCAACACCGGGGAGCTGTTTTTT.